A single sample is the source of the 21 T cell receptor beta chains below, sequenced in a study of blood T cell repertoires in COVID-19. Only in-frame clones appear in the TCRdb table, and some are missing; sequencing was by immunoSEQ multiplex PCR. Of 60,000 to 70,000 clones in the sample, about 84% were seen once. The source material was peripheral blood. The receptor set was obtained from a human donor in a cohort sampled during active COVID-19.

V usage is TRBV6-5 and J usage is TRBJ2-6; the match to TRBD1 covers 7 bases. Germline V lookup: CDR1 MNHEY, CDR2 SVGAGI. CDR3 length equals 15 residues. The V gene end was trimmed by 4 bases and the J gene end by 2 bases; junction bases not matched to a gene: 2. The CDR3, as DNA: TGTGCCAGCAGTTCTGACAGGGCTGGGGCCAACGTCCTGACTTTC. It codes for CASSSDRAGANVLTF.

The rearrangement uses TRBV9 and TRBJ1-6; D is unclear. Germline assignment: CDR1 SGDLS and CDR2 YYNGEE. Deletions cut 0 bases from V and 6 bases from J, with 10 bases between. This CDR3 region has 15 residues. CDR3 residues: CASSVDGWSNSPLHF. CDR3 nucleotide sequence: TGTGCCAGCAGCGTAGACGGGTGGAGTAATTCACCCCTCCACTTT.

This clone was recorded a few times. The rearrangement uses TRBV5-1 and TRBJ2-7; D unclear. V was cut by 0 bases and J by 0 bases, with 7 bases left in between. This CDR3 comprises 14 residues. The germline V gene has CDR1 SGHRS and CDR2 YFSETQ. CDR3 protein: CASSLVPGSYEQYF. CDR3 DNA sequence: TGCGCCAGCAGCTTGGTCCCAGGCTCCTACGAGCAGTACTTC.

CDR3 DNA sequence: TGTGCCTGGAGTAGGTGGGGTACCGGGGATCTCTACGAGCAGTACTTC. It codes for CAWSRWGTGDLYEQYF. This rearrangement joins TRBV30 to TRBJ2-7; D is possibly TRBD2 (5 bases). V lost 2 bases to trimming and J lost 3 bases, with 20 bases between them. Germline lookup yields CDR1 GTSNPN and CDR2 SVGIG (reference sequence). This CDR3 comprises 16 residues.

This clone was picked up one time. An end of the junction does not agree with germline; a read error may underlie this. V gene TRBV6-1 combines with J gene TRBJ1-2; possibly TRBD1 for D (6 bases). In germline, CDR1 is MNHNS, CDR2 SASEGT. This CDR3 comprises 10 residues. As DNA, the CDR3 is TGTGCCAGCAGTGAAGAGGGGGGGCACTTC. Protein sequence: CASSEEGGHF.

CDR3: CASSLLGAQETQYF. In DNA form, the CDR3 reads TGTGCCAGCTCCCTTTTGGGGGCGCAAGAGACCCAGTACTTC. V gene TRBV18 combines with J gene TRBJ2-5; the D gene is possibly TRBD1 (6 bases). Germline V gene lookup returns CDR1 KGHSH and CDR2 LQKENI. CDR3 size: 14 residues. Trimming cost V 6 bases and J 2 bases, with 13 bases left between them.

The V and J genes are TRBV25-1 and TRBJ1-5; 7 bases match TRBD1. Germline CDR1 and CDR2: MGHDK and SYGVNS. This CDR3 region has 14 residues. The trim removed 10 bases at V and 4 bases at J, leaving 10 bases unmatched. The chain's CDR3 is CATGGTVWNQPQHF. The CDR3 nucleotides read TGTGCCACCGGAGGGACAGTATGGAATCAGCCCCAGCATTTT.

The genes are TRBV4-1 and TRBJ2-3, with 11 positions matching TRBD2. V lost 1 base, J lost 6 bases, and 3 bases stayed unmatched. CDR3 length: 15 residues. Germline-derived CDR1 and CDR2 are MGHRA and YSYEKL. The CDR3 region has the DNA TGCGCCAGCAGCCAAGTATTAGCGGGGGGGGATACGCAGTATTTT. This codes for CASSQVLAGGDTQYF.

The V call is TRBV2, the J call TRBJ2-1; 8 bases align to TRBD2. Trimming cost V 7 bases and J 6 bases; bases outside gene matches: 11. Germline CDR1 reads SNHLY; CDR2 reads FYNNEI. The CDR3 has 15 residues. CDR3 nucleotide sequence: TGTGCCAGCAACCCCCAAGGACTAGCTGTCAATGAGCAGTTCTTC. As protein: CASNPQGLAVNEQFF.

Concerning this clone: At one boundary the junction diverges from the germline segment, which might be a read error. This chain links TRBV7-7 with TRBJ1-3; TRBD1 is a possible D gene (5 bases). Germline lookup yields CDR1 SSHAT and CDR2 FNYEAQ (reference sequence). The CDR3 contains 16 residues. The CDR3, as DNA: TGTGCTAGCAGCTTAGGGCAGGGAGGAGCTGGAAACACCATATATTTT. It is translated as CASSLGQGGAGNTIYF.

The chain combines TRBV15 with TRBJ2-7; a possible D gene is TRBD1 (5 bases). The CDR3 loop spans 15 amino acids. CDR1 is LNHNV and CDR2 is YYDKDF in the germline V gene (reference sequence). Trimming removed 5 bases at V and 2 bases at J, with 16 bases between. Here the CDR3 reads CATSPYQVGAYEQYF. DNA for the CDR3: TGTGCCACCAGCCCCTACCAAGTAGGGGCCTACGAGCAGTACTTC.

This chain joins TRBV19 and TRBJ2-7; TRBD1 is a possible D gene (5 bases). Germline V lookup: CDR1 LNHDA, CDR2 SQIVND (reference sequence). The germline V and J ends were trimmed by 9 bases and 2 bases, with 17 bases remaining between them. CDR3 length: 14 residues. This CDR3 is CASSPGSGAYEQYF. In nucleotides, the CDR3 is TGTGCCAGCTCTCCAGGGTCAGGTGCCTACGAGCAGTACTTC.

The CDR3 DNA reads as TGTGCCAGTAGTATTAGGCTAGCGGGGACAGATACGCAGTATTTT. This translates into CASSIRLAGTDTQYF. This chain links TRBV19 with TRBJ2-3, with 9 bases aligning to TRBD2. The ends lost 3 bases at V and 3 bases at J; junction bases unmatched: 4. Germline CDR1 LNHDA, CDR2 SQIVND (reference sequence). This CDR3 has 15 amino acids.

The chain joins TRBV29-1 to TRBJ1-1; tentative D call: TRBD1 (6 bases). Germline V gene lookup returns CDR1 SQVTM and CDR2 ANQGSEA. The CDR3 has 13 amino acids. V was pared by 7 bases and J by 1 base, with 13 bases between. The DNA of the CDR3 is TGCAGCGCCGGGGGGGGACAGAACACTGAAGCTTTCTTT. It translates to CSAGGGQNTEAFF. The entire variable domain, with the rest obtained from reference TRBV29-1 and TRBJ1-1, is as follows: SAVISQKPSRDICQRGTSLTIQCQVDSQVTMMFWYRQQPGQSLTLIATANQGSEATYESGFVIDKFPISRPNLTFSTLTVSNMSPEDSSIYLCSAGGGQNTEAFFGQGTRLTVV.

About this clone itself: A much larger clone lies a single base off, so this may be a read error. The chain uses TRBV14 and TRBJ1-1; D not certain. With 0 bases removed from V and 1 base from J, the gap between germline ends came to 3 bases. Germline assignment: CDR1 SGHDN and CDR2 FVKESK. This CDR3 is 13 amino acids long. The CDR3 bases are TGTGCCAGCAGCCAAGACAGGAACACTGAAGCTTTCTTT. Protein product: CASSQDRNTEAFF.

CDR3 in amino acids: CASSSGPNAGANVLTF. The CDR3 DNA reads as TGTGCCAGCAGCTCTGGGCCAAATGCTGGGGCCAACGTCCTGACTTTC. V usage is TRBV7-2 and J usage is TRBJ2-6; unclear D gene. V gave up 4 bases and J gave up 2 bases, with 12 bases separating them. The CDR3 runs to 16 residues. In germline, CDR1 is SGHTA, CDR2 FQGNSA.

The chain has TRBV28 and TRBJ1-5, with no clear D. This CDR3 is built from 16 residues. Germline V lookup: CDR1 MDHEN, CDR2 SYDVKM. With 5 bases removed from V and 0 bases from J, the gap between germline ends came to 14 bases. The CDR3 nucleotides read TGTGCCAGCAGTGGCCCCTGGGCAGCTAGCAATCAGCCCCAGCATTTT. Translation: CASSGPWAASNQPQHF.

V usage is TRBV5-4 and J usage is TRBJ2-3; 8 nucleotides match TRBD2. V dropped 6 bases and J dropped 5; count of bases not matched to a gene: 14. This CDR3 region has 16 residues. In germline, CDR1 is SGHNT, CDR2 YYREEE (reference sequence). CDR3 DNA sequence: TGTGCCAGCACCATTCGGGCGGCGGGGGGATTAGATACGCAGTATTTT. Its protein is CASTIRAAGGLDTQYF. Drawing the rest from reference TRBV5-4 and TRBJ2-3, the complete variable domain is ETGVTQSPTHLIKTRGQQVTLRCSSQSGHNTVSWYQQALGQGPQFIFQYYREEENGRGNFPPRFSGLQFPNYSSELNVNALELDDSALYLCASTIRAAGGLDTQYFGPGTRLTVL.

This clone was seen a handful of times. This chain joins TRBV5-1 and TRBJ1-2; 7 bases map to TRBD1. Losses at the gene ends were 1 base for V and 2 bases for J; bases not matched to a gene: 2. The V gene's germline CDR1 is SGHRS and CDR2 YFSETQ. CDR3 length: 14 amino acids. CDR3 in DNA: TGCGCCAGCAGCTTGATAGGGGGCAACTATGGCTACACCTTC. The encoded protein is CASSLIGGNYGYTF.

This chain joins TRBV6-5 and TRBJ1-2; possibly TRBD1 for D (5 bases). V was cut by 0 bases and J by 5 bases, with 13 bases left in between. The CDR3 runs to 15 residues. Germline-derived CDR1 and CDR2 are MNHEY and SVGAGI. CDR3 protein: CASSYSMGGRYGYTF. The CDR3 DNA is TGTGCCAGCAGTTACTCGATGGGGGGGAGGTATGGCTACACCTTC.

The V call is TRBV2, the J call TRBJ1-3, with D perhaps matching TRBD1 (5 bases). Germline V lookup: CDR1 SNHLY, CDR2 FYNNEI. The V end lost 8 bases, the J end lost 0 bases, and 20 bases lay between the germline ends. This CDR3 contains 17 residues. The CDR3 reads CASAKLTASLSGNTIYF. CDR3 in DNA: TGTGCCAGCGCCAAGCTGACAGCCAGCCTCTCTGGAAACACCATATATTTT.